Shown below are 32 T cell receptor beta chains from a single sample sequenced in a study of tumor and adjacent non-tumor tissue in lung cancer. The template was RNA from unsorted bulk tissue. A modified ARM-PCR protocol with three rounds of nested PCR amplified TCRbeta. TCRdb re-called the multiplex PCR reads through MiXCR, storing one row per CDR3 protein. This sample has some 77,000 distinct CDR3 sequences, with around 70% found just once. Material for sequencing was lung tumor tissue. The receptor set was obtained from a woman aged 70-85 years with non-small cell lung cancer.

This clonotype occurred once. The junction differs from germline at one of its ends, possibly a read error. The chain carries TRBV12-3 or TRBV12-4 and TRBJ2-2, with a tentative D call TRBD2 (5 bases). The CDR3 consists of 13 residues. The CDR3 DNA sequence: TGTGCCAGCAGCGAATCGAGCGCCGGGGAACTGTTTTTT. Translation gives CASSESSAGELFF.

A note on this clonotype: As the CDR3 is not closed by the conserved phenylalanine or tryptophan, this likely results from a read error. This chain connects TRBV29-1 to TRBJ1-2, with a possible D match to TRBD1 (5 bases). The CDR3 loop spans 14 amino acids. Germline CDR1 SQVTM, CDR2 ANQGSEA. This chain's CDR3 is CSVEDDRANHGYTI. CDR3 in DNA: TGCAGCGTTGAGGATGACAGAGCTAACCATGGCTACACCATC.

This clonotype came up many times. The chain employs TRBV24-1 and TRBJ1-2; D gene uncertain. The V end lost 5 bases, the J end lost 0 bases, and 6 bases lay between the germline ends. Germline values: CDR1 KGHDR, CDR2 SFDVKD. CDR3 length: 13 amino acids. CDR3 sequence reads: CATSVRSNYGYTF. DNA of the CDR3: TGTGCCACCAGTGTTCGGTCTAACTATGGCTACACCTTC.

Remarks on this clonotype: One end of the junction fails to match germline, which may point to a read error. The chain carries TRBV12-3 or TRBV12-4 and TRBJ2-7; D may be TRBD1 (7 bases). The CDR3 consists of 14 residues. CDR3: CTSSLEPTGRPLHF. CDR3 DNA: TGTACCAGCAGTTTAGAACCGACAGGGAGGCCTCTGCACTTC.

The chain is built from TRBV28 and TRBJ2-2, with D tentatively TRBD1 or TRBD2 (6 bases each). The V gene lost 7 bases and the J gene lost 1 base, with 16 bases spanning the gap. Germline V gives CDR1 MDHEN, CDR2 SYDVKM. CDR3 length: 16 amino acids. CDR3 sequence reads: CASTPLEGGNTGELFF. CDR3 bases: TGTGCCAGCACCCCCCTCGAGGGGGGGAACACCGGGGAGCTGTTTTTT.

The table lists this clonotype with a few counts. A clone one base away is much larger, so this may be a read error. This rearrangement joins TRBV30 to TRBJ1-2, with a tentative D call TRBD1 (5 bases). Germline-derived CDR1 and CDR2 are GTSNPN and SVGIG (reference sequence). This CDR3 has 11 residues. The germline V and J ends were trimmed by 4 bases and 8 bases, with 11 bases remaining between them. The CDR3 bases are TGTGCCTGGAATGGGGCGTCCGGCTACACCTTC. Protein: CAWNGASGYTF. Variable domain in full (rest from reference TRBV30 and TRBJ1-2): SQTIHQWPATLVQPVGSPLSLECTVEGTSNPNLYWYRQAAGRGLQLLFYSVGIGQISSEVPQNLSASRPQDRQFILSSKKLLLSDSGFYLCAWNGASGYTFGSGTRLTVV.

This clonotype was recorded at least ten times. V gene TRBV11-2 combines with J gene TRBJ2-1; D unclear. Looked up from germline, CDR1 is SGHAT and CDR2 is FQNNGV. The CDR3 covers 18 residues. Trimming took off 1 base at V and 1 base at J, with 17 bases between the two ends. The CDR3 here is CASSLASSAASSYNEQFF. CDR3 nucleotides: TGTGCCAGCAGCTTAGCCTCCTCCGCAGCCAGTTCCTACAATGAGCAGTTCTTC.

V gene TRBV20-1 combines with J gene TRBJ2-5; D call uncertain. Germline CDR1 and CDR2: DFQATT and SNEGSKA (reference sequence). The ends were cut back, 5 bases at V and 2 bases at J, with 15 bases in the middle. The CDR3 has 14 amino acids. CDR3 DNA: TGCAGTGCTGGTACACTAACGGATCAAGAGACCCAGTACTTC. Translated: CSAGTLTDQETQYF.

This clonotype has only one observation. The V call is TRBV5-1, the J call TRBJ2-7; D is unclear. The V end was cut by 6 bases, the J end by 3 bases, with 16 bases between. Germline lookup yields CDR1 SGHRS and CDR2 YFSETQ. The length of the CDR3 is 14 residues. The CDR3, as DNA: TGCGCCAGCAACGTGGAGTTAGATTACTACGAGCAGTACTTC. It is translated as CASNVELDYYEQYF.

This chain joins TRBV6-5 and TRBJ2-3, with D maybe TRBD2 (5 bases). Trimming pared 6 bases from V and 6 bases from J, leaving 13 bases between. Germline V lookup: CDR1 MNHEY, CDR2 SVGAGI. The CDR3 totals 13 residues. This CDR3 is CASRVEGLDTQYF. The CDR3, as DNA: TGTGCCAGCAGGGTAGAGGGTCTTGATACGCAGTATTTT.

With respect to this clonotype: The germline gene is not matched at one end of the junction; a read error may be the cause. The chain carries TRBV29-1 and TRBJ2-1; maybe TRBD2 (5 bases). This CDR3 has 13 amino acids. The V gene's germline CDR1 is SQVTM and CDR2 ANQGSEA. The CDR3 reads CSVKRQDINEQFF. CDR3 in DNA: TGTAGCGTAAAACGGCAGGATATAAATGAGCAGTTTTTC.

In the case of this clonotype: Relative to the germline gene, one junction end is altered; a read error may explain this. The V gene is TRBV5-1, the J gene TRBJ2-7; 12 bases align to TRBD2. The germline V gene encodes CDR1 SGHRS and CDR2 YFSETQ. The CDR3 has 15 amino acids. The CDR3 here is CTSSEGLAGTYEQYF. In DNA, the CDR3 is TGCACCAGCAGCGAAGGACTAGCGGGAACCTACGAGCAGTACTTC.

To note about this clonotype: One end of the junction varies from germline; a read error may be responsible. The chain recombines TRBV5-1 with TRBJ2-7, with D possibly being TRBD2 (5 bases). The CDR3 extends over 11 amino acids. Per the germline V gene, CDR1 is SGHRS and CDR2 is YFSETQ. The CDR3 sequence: CASRTSHEPYF. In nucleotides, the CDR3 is TGCGCCAGCCGGACTTCGCACGAGCCGTACTTC.

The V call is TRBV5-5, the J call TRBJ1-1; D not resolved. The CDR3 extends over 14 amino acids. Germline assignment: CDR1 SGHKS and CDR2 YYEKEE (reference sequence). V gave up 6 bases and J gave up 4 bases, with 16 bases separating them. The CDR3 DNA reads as TGTGCCAGCACATCGGTACTTACGAGCACTGAAGCTTTCTTT. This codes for CASTSVLTSTEAFF.

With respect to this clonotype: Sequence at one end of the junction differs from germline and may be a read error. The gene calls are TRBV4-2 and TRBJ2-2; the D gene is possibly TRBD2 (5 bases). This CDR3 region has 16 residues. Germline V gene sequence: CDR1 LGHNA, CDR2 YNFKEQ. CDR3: CDSSQYWATNTGELFF. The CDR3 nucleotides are TGTGACAGCAGCCAATATTGGGCCACGAACACCGGGGAGTTGTTTTTT.

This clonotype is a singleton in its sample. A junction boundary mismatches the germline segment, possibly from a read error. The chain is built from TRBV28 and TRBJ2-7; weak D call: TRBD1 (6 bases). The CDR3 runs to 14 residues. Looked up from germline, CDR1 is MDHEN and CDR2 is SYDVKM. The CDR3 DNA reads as TGTGTCAGCAGTTCTGGATCCGAGGCAGGGGAGCAGTGCTTC. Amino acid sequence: CVSSSGSEAGEQCF.

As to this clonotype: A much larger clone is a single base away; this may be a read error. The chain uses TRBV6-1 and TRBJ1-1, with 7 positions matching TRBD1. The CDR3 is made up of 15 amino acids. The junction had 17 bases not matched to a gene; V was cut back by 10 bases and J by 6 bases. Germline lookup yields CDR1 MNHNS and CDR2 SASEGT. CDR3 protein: CANNEQGKGFSEAFF. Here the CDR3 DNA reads TGTGCCAACAATGAACAGGGGAAAGGATTCTCTGAAGCTTTCTTT.

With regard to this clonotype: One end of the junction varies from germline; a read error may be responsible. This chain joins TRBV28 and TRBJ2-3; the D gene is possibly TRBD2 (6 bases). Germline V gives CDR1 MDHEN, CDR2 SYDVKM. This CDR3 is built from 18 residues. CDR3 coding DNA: TGTGCCAACAGTTTCACTCCTGGACTACCGGGTTCCACAGATACGCAGTATTTT. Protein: CANSFTPGLPGSTDTQYF.

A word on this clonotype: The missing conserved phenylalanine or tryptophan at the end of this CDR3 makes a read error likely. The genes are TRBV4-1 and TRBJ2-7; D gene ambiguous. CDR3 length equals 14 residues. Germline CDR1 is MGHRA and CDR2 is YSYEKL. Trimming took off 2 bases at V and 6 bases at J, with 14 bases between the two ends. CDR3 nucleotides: TGCGCCAGCAGCCAATTATTTAACGTCGGCGAGCAGTACCTC. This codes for CASSQLFNVGEQYL.

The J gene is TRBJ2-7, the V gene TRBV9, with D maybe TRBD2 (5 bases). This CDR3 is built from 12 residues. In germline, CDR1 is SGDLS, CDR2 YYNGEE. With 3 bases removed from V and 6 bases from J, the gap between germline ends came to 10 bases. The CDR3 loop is CASSGSGAEQYF. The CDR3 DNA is TGTGCCAGCAGCGGCAGCGGCGCCGAGCAGTACTTC.

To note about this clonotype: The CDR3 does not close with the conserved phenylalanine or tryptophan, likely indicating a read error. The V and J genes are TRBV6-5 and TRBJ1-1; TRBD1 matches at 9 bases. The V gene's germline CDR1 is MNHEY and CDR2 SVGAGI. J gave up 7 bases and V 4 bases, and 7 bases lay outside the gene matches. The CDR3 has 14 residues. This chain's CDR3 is CASSFGQGRNEAFY. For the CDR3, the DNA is TGTGCCAGCAGTTTTGGACAGGGGAGGAATGAAGCTTTCTAT.

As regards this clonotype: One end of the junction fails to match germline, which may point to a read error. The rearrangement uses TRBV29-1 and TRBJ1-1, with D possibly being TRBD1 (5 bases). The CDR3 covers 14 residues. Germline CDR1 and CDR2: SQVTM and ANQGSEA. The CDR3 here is CSAQGRAGNTEAFF. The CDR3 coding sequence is TGCAGCGCTCAAGGACGGGCAGGGAACACTGAAGCTTTCTTC.

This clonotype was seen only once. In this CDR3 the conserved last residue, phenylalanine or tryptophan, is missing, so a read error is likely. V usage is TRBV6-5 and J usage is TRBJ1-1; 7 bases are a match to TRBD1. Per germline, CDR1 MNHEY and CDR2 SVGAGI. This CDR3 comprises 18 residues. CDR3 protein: CTSSYTLPWTGWNTEAFL. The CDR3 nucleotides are TGTACCAGCAGTTACACGTTGCCATGGACAGGATGGAACACTGAAGCTTTCCTT.

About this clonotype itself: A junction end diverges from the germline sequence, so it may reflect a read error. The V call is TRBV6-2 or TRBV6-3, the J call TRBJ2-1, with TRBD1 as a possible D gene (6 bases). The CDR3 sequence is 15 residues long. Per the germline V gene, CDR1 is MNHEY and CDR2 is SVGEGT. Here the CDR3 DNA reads TGTGGCAGCAGTTACATAGGACAGTACATAGATGAGCAGTTCTTC. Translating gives CGSSYIGQYIDEQFF.

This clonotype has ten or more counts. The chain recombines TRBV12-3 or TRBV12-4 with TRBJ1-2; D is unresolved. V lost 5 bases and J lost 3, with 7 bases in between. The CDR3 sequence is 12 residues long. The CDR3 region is CASSPTYYGYTF. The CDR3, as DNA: TGTGCCAGCAGTCCTACGTACTATGGCTACACCTTC.

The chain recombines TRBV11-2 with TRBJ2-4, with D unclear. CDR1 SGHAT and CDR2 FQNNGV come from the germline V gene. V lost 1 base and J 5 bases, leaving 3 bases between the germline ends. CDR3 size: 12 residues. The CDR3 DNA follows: TGTGCCAGCAGCTTAGGGGAAAACATTCAGTACTTC. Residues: CASSLGENIQYF.

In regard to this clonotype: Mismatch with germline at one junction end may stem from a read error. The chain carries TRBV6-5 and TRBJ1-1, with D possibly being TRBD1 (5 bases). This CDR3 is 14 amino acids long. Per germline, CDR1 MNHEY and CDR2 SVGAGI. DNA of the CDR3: TGTGCCAGCACCCGGGGGGGTATGAAGACTGAGGCTTTCTTT. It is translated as CASTRGGMKTEAFF.

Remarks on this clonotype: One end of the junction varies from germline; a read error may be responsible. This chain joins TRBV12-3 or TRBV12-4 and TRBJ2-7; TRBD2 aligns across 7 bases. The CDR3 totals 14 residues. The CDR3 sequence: CTSMVALAAYEQYF. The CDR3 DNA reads TGTACCAGCATGGTGGCCCTAGCGGCCTACGAGCAGTACTTC.

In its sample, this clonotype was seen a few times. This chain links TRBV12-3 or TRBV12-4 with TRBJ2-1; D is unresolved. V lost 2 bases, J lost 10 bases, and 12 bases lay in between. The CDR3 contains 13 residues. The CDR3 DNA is TGTGCCAGCAGTTTACATCGGCCAGGCGAGCAGTTCTTC. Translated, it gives CASSLHRPGEQFF.

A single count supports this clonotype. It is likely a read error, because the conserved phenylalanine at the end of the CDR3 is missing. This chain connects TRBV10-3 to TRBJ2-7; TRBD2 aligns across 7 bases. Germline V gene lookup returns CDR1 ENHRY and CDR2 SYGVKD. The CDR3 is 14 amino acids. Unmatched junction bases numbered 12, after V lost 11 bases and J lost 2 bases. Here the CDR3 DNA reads TGTGCCTCAGCACTGGGAGGGAGCCCCTACGAGCAGTACATC. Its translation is CASALGGSPYEQYI.

Written as DNA, the CDR3 is TGCAGCGTTGAAGATAGTCTTAGGATTAGCTATGGCTACACCTTC. Protein sequence: CSVEDSLRISYGYTF. This chain links TRBV29-1 with TRBJ1-2; D gene uncertain. Germline CDR1 and CDR2: SQVTM and ANQGSEA. V was trimmed by 0 bases and J by 4 bases, leaving 15 bases between them. The CDR3 length is 15 residues.

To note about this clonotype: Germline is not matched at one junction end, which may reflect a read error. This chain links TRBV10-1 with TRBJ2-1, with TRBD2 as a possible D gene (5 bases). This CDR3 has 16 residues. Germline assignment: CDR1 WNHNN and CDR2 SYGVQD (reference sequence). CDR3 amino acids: CASSEFTSGSYNEKFF. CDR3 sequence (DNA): TGCGCCAGCAGTGAGTTTACTAGTGGGAGCTACAATGAGAAGTTCTTC.